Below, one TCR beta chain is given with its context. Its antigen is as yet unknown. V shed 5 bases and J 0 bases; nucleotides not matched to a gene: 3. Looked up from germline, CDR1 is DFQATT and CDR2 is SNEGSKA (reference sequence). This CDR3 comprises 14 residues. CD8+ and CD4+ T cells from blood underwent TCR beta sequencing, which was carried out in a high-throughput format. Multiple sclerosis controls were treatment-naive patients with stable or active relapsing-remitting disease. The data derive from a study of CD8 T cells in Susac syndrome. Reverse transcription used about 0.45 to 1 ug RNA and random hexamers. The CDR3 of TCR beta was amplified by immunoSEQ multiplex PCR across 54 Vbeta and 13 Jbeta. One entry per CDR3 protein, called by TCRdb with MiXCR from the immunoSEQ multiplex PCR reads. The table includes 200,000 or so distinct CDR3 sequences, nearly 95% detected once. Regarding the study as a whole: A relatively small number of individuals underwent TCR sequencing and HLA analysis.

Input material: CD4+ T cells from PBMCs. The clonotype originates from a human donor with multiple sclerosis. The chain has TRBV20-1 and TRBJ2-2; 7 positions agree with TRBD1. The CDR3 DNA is TGCAGTGCTCCGGGACAGCCGAACACCGGGGAGCTGTTTTTT. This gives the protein CSAPGQPNTGELFF.